This T cell receptor beta chain was profiled in a study of cytomegalovirus exposure and HLA in healthy donors. Findings and limits, study-wide: With later analysis, a missense DCLRE1C variant became linked to TCR beta V- and J-gene trimming.

The PCR used 60 Vbeta and 13 Jbeta primers. TCRdb keeps only in-frame clones here, not all; method: immunoSEQ multiplex PCR. This sample carries about 110,000 clones, with 0.45% to 0.6% going to the ten biggest clones. With respect to this clone: The antigen is not known.

Participants comprised healthy donors of bone marrow. This clonotype was obtained from a man aged 50-59 years in good health and CMV-seronegative. The sequenced sample was PBMCs.

The CDR3 DNA reads as TGTGCCAGTAGTACTGTAGCGGGAGGGTCCTACGAGCAGTACTTC. The encoded protein is CASSTVAGGSYEQYF. The rearrangement joins TRBV19 to TRBJ2-7; TRBD2 matches at 11 bases. The CDR3 is 15 amino acids. V lost 4 bases, J lost 1 base, and 3 bases stayed unmatched. The V gene's germline CDR1 is LNHDA and CDR2 SQIVND (reference sequence).